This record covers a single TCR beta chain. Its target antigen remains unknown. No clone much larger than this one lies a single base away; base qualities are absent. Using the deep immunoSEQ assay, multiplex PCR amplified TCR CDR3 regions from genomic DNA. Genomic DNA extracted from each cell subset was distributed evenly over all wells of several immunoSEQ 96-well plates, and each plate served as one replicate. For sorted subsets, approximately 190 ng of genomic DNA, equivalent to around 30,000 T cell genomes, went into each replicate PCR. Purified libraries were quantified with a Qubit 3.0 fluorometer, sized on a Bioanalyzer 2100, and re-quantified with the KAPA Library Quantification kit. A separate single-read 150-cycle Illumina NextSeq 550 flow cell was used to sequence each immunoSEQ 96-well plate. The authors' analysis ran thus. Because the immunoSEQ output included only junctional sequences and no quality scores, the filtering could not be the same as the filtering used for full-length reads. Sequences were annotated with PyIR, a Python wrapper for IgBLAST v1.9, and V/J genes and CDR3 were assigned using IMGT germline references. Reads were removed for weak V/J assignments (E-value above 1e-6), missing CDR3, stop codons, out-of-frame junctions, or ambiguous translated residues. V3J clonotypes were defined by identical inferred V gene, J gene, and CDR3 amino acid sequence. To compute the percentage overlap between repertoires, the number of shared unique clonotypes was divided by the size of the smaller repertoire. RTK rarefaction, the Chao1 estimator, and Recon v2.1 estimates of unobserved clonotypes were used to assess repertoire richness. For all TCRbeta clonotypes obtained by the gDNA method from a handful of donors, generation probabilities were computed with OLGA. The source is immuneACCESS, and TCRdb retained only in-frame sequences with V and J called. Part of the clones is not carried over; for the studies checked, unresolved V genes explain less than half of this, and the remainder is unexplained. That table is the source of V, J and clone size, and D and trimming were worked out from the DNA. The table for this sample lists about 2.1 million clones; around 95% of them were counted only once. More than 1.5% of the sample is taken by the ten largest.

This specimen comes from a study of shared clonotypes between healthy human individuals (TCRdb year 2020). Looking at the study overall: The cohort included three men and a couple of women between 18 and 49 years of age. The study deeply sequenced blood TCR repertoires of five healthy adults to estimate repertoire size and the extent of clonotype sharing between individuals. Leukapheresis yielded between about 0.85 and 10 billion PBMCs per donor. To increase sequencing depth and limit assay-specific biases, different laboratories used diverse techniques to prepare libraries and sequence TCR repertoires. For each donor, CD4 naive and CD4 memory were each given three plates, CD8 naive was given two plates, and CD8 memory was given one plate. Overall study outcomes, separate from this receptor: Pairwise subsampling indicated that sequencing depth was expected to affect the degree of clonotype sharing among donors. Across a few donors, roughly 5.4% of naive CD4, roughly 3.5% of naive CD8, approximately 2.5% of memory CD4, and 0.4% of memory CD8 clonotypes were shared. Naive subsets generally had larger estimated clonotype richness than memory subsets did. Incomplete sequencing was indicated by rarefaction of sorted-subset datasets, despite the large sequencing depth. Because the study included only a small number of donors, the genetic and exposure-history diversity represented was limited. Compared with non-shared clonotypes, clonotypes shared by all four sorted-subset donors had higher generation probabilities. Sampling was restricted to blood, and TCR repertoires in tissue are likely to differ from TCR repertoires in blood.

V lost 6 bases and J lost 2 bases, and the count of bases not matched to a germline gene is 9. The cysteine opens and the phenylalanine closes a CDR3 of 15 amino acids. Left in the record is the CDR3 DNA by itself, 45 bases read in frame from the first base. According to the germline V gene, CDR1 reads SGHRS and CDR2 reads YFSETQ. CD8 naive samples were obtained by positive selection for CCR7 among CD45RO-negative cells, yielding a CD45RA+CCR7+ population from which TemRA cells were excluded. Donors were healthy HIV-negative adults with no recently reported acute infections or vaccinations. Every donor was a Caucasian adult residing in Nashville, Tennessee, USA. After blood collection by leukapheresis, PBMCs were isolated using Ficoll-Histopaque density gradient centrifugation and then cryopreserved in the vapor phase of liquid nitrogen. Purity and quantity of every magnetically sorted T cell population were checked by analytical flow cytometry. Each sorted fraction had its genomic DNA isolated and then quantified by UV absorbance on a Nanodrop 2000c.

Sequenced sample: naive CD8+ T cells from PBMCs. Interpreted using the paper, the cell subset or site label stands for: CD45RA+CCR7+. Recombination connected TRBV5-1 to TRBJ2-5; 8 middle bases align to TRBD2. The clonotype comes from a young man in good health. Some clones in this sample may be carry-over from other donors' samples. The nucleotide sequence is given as TGCGCCAGCATCCCCGCGGGCGGGAGGCAAGAGACCCAGTACTTC. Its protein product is CASIPAGGRQETQYF.